The T cell receptor (beta chain) described here comes from a study of cytomegalovirus exposure and HLA in healthy donors. Study as a whole: An analysis done earlier identified 117 million unique TCR beta sequences from about 180 million T cells. Genotyping of some 400 donors showed that 80% to 85% belonged to the Caucasian-associated ancestry cluster.

The CDR3 spans 19 residues. Deletions cut 5 bases from V and 2 bases from J, with 27 bases between. Germline CDR1 is MDHEN and CDR2 is SYDVKM. On this clone itself: Its specificity is not known.

Points from the study as a whole: Sequencing depth across donors, presence/absence analyses assumed, was roughly uniform.

The PCR was carried out with 60 Vbeta primers and 13 Jbeta primers. Profiling relied on immunoSEQ multiplex PCR, and the TCRdb table lists in-frame clones only, not all of them. The sample includes around 120,000 clones, under 85% of them seen just once. The sequenced material came from PBMCs. This chain uses TRBV28 with TRBJ1-2; possibly TRBD1 for D (6 bases). This TCR derives from a woman between 18 and 29 years old in good health and CMV-seronegative. In nucleotides, the CDR3 is TGTGCCAGCAGTAGTCAGGGTTTCCGTCAGGGGAGGGAGAACTATGGCTACACCTTC. It is translated as CASSSQGFRQGRENYGYTF.